The TCR beta chain described here comes from a study of cytomegalovirus exposure and HLA in healthy donors. Across the whole study: Most genotyped donors, 81% of 398, had Caucasian-associated genetic ancestry. Findings of the study overall: Later work showed greater clonal expansion in HLA-associated TCR beta chains than in equally common others. Later analysis associated a missense DCLRE1C variant with TCR beta V- and J-gene trimming.

CDR1 and CDR2 (germline): MGHDK, SYGVNS. The V end was cut by 6 bases, the J end by 8 bases, with 7 bases between. This CDR3 is built from 11 residues. Primers for the PCR totalled 60 Vbeta and 13 Jbeta. As handled by the study authors: A later analysis counted approximately 88 million unique TCR beta chains, about 10 million shared. Using immunoSEQ multiplex PCR, the repertoire was profiled, and TCRdb retains in-frame clones only, with some absent. That table is the source of V, J and clone size, and D and trimming were worked out from the DNA. The table shows more than 150,000 clones, with around 80% occurring only once. Notes on this clone: Its antigen is still unknown.

The chain has TRBV25-1 and TRBJ1-4; no clear D. The clonotype originates from a girl under 18 in good health and CMV-seropositive. Sequenced input: PBMCs. CDR3 loop: CASSFGEKLFF. CDR3 nucleotides: TGTGCCAGCAGCTTCGGGGAAAAACTGTTTTTT.